Given below is one TCR beta chain in context. Antigen specificity is unknown. TCRdb's table, derived via immunoSEQ multiplex PCR, lists solely in-frame clones and lacks some. Altogether about 170,000 clones are present, roughly 89% being singletons, with the ten largest covering approximately 1.5%. This sample is drawn from a study of cytomegalovirus exposure and HLA in healthy donors. Study-level information: The use of the same platform for the 95 to 150 validation repertoires and the approximately 690 first-cohort repertoires was reported by a later analysis.

Donors came from a validation cohort of approximately 110 subjects, distinct from the first 666-subject cohort. The study, taken as a whole, reports: Most TCRs appeared rarely, but some public TCRs recurred in many donors. According to the study, some 160 TCR beta chains were cytomegalovirus-associated.

The sequence came from a woman aged 25 to 45 in good health and CMV-seronegative. Sequencing was done on a sample of PBMCs.

The DNA of the CDR3 is TGTGCCAGCAGTGAAAGGGGGACAGGCTCAAACCGGTTAAAGAACACTGAAGCTTTCTTT. Translated: CASSERGTGSNRLKNTEAFF. V gene TRBV6-1 combines with J gene TRBJ1-1, with 8 bases matching TRBD1. The J segment lost 1 base and the V segment lost 2 bases, leaving 18 bases of the junction unmatched. Germline-derived CDR1 and CDR2 are MNHNS and SASEGT. The CDR3 has 20 residues.